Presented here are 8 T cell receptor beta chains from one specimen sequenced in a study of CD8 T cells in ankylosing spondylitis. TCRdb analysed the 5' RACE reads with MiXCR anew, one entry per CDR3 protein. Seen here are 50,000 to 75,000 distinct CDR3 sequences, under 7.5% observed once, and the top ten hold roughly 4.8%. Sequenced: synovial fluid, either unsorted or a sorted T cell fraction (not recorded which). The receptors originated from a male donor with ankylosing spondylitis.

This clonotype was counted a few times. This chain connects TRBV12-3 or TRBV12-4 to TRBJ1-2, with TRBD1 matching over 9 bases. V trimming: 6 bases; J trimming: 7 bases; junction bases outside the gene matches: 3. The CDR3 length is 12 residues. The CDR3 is CASSRDRAGYTF. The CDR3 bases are TGTGCCAGCAGCCGGGACAGGGCTGGCTACACCTTC.

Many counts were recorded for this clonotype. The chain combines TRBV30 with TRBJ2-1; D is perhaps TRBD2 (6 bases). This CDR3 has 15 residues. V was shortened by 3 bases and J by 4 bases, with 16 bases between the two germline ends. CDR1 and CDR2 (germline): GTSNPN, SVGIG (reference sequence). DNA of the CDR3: TGTGCCTGGAGCCCCGGGAGCGGAGTTTACAATGAGCAGTTCTTC. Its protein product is CAWSPGSGVYNEQFF.

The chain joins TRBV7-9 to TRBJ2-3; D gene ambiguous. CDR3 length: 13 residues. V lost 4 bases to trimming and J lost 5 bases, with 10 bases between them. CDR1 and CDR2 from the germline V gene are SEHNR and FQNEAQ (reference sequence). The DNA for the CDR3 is TGTGCCAGCAGCTCCTATAGAATAGATACGCAGTATTTT. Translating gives CASSSYRIDTQYF.

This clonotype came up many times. Here the CDR3 reads CASQSRAVGTEAFF. Here the CDR3 DNA reads TGTGCCAGCCAGAGTCGGGCGGTAGGGACTGAAGCTTTCTTT. The chain employs TRBV2 and TRBJ1-1; D gene unclear. The germline gives CDR1 SNHLY, CDR2 FYNNEI. V was trimmed by 8 bases and J by 5 bases, leaving 18 bases between them. The length of the CDR3 is 14 residues. Based on the CDR3 plus reference TRBV2 and TRBJ1-1, the full variable domain is EPEVTQTPSHQVTQMGQEVILRCVPISNHLYFYWYRQILGQKVEFLVSFYNNEISEKSEIFDDQFSVERPDGSNFTLKIRSTKLEDSAMYFCASQSRAVGTEAFFGQGTRLTVV.

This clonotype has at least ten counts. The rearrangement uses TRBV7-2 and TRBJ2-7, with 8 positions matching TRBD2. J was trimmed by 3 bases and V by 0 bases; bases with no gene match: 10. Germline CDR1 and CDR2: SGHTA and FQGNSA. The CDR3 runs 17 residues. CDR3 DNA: TGTGCCAGCAGCTTAGCGCTCTGGACTAGCCTAAACTACGAGCAGTACTTC. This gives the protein CASSLALWTSLNYEQYF.

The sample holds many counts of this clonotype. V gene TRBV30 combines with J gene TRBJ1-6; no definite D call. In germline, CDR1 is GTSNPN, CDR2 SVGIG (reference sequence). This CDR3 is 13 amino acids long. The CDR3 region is CASSENPNSPLHF. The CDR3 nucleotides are TGTGCGTCGAGTGAAAACCCTAATTCACCCCTCCACTTT.

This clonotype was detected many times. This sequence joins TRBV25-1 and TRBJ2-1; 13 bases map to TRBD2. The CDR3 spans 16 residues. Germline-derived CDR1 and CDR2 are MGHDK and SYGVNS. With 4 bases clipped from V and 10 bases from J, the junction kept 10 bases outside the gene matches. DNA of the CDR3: TGTGCCAGCAGTGCCAAGGGACTAGCGGGAACGTGGGAGCAGTTCTTC. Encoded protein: CASSAKGLAGTWEQFF.

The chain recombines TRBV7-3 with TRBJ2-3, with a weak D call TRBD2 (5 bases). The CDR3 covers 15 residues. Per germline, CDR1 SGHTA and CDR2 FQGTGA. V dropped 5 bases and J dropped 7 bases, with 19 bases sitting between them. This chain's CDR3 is CASSASGTGWNTQYF. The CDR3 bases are TGTGCCAGCAGCGCCTCCGGCACGGGGTGGAATACGCAGTATTTT. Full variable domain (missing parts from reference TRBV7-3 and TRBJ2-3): GAGVSQTPSNKVTEKGKYVELRCDPISGHTALYWYRQSLGQGPEFLIYFQGTGAADDSGLPNDRFFAVRPEGSVSTLKIQRTERGDSAVYLCASSASGTGWNTQYFGPGTRLTVL.